The rows below give T cell receptor beta chains drawn from one sample of a study. MiXCR, applied by TCRdb to the RT-PCR reads, yields one record per CDR3 protein. The table lists about 680,000 distinct CDR3 sequences, 12% to 15% of them singletons. Sample: memory CD4+ T cells from blood. These receptors were obtained from a female donor in good health, serving as a healthy control. CDR3s leave out the opening cysteine and the closing phenylalanine or tryptophan. The listing skips clone size in some rows; elsewhere it reads once, few, many or a size class.

abundance: many
v_gene: TRBV12-3/TRBV12-4
j_gene: TRBJ1-2
CDR3aa: ASSPSSGQVSNYGYT

abundance: few
v_gene: TRBV20-1
j_gene: TRBJ2-3
CDR3aa: SARTSGSLSTDTQY

abundance: few
v_gene: TRBV7-7
j_gene: TRBJ2-3
CDR3aa: ASSAGGPGDTQY

abundance: NA
v_gene: TRBV7-2
j_gene: TRBJ2-5
CDR3aa: ASSPGRTGGQQETQY

abundance: many
v_gene: TRBV9
j_gene: TRBJ2-1
CDR3aa: ASSVREGEQF

abundance: NA
v_gene: TRBV6-1
j_gene: TRBJ1-1
CDR3aa: ASRRHLNTEAF

abundance: few
v_gene: TRBV5-1
j_gene: TRBJ1-1
CDR3aa: ASSLTGVRNTEAF

abundance: many
v_gene: TRBV12-3/TRBV12-4
j_gene: TRBJ1-5
CDR3aa: ASSRKAGIHQPQH

abundance: few
v_gene: TRBV20-1
j_gene: TRBJ2-3
CDR3aa: SARDQQRADTQY

abundance: few
v_gene: TRBV27
j_gene: TRBJ2-1
CDR3aa: ASVPRTSGSPEQF

abundance: NA
v_gene: TRBV5-4
j_gene: TRBJ2-3
CDR3aa: ASSNRDAGDTQY

abundance: few
v_gene: TRBV20-1
j_gene: TRBJ2-1
CDR3aa: SASVGGGEQF

abundance: NA
v_gene: TRBV3-1
j_gene: TRBJ1-2
CDR3aa: ASSQSAFTGMGYT

abundance: many
v_gene: TRBV28
j_gene: TRBJ2-3
CDR3aa: ASSLGLAGETDTQY

abundance: many
v_gene: TRBV4-2
j_gene: TRBJ2-3
CDR3aa: ASRRINTGFTDTQY

abundance: NA
v_gene: TRBV5-4
j_gene: TRBJ1-1
CDR3aa: ASSRQMTGPNTEAF

abundance: many
v_gene: TRBV6-2/TRBV6-3
j_gene: TRBJ2-7
CDR3aa: ASSNGLAGAKKEQY

abundance: many
v_gene: TRBV12-3/TRBV12-4
j_gene: TRBJ2-7
CDR3aa: ASSLTLDEQY

abundance: many
v_gene: TRBV6-5
j_gene: TRBJ2-1
CDR3aa: ASSRLPNEQF

abundance: many
v_gene: TRBV20-1
j_gene: TRBJ2-3
CDR3aa: SAEPFGADTQY

abundance: NA
v_gene: TRBV3-1
j_gene: TRBJ2-1
CDR3aa: ASSQDSGQHNEQF

abundance: many
v_gene: TRBV20-1
j_gene: TRBJ2-1
CDR3aa: SAILGHQF

abundance: few
v_gene: TRBV3-1
j_gene: TRBJ1-4
CDR3aa: ASSQEPLLGATNEKLF

abundance: NA
v_gene: TRBV20-1
j_gene: TRBJ2-1
CDR3aa: SARSQGGEQF

abundance: few
v_gene: TRBV29-1
j_gene: TRBJ1-3
CDR3aa: SAKGGGNTIY

abundance: many
v_gene: TRBV7-2
j_gene: TRBJ2-7
CDR3aa: ATIGPGSYEQY

abundance: few
v_gene: TRBV6-2/TRBV6-3
j_gene: TRBJ1-1
CDR3aa: ASSFGTGGDTEAF

abundance: NA
v_gene: TRBV6-2/TRBV6-3
j_gene: TRBJ2-1
CDR3aa: ASSYPSSGRGDFNEQF

abundance: few
v_gene: TRBV12-3/TRBV12-4
j_gene: TRBJ2-7
CDR3aa: ASSSSGGYSYEQY

abundance: few
v_gene: TRBV27
j_gene: TRBJ2-2
CDR3aa: ASSLFGLDQGGGELF

abundance: NA
v_gene: TRBV11-2
j_gene: TRBJ2-2
CDR3aa: ASSLNTGVGELF

abundance: NA
v_gene: TRBV6-4
j_gene: TRBJ2-2
CDR3aa: ASSDPGTGITGELF

abundance: NA
v_gene: TRBV7-2
j_gene: TRBJ2-2
CDR3aa: ASSVAILNTGELF

abundance: NA
v_gene: TRBV15
j_gene: TRBJ2-2
CDR3aa: ATSRQGSTGELF

abundance: few
v_gene: TRBV5-5
j_gene: TRBJ2-2
CDR3aa: ASRPTGPTGELF

abundance: many
v_gene: TRBV4-3
j_gene: TRBJ2-1
CDR3aa: ASSAQASAGGLYNEQF

abundance: NA
v_gene: TRBV20-1
j_gene: TRBJ2-3
CDR3aa: SVDGQRGSTDTQY

abundance: many
v_gene: TRBV10-3
j_gene: TRBJ2-7
CDR3aa: AISPGQIAYEQY

abundance: NA
v_gene: TRBV20-1
j_gene: TRBJ1-1
CDR3aa: SALLWSTEAF

abundance: many
v_gene: TRBV6-5
j_gene: TRBJ2-5
CDR3aa: ASSYSWTGAQETQY

abundance: many
v_gene: TRBV4-2
j_gene: TRBJ2-1
CDR3aa: ASSQDVSVNEQF

abundance: few
v_gene: TRBV6-2/TRBV6-3
j_gene: TRBJ1-2
CDR3aa: ASSYNRDYGYT

abundance: NA
v_gene: TRBV19
j_gene: TRBJ2-2
CDR3aa: ASSIGRGRTNTGELF

abundance: NA
v_gene: TRBV4-1
j_gene: TRBJ1-2
CDR3aa: ASSRGADYGYT

abundance: few
v_gene: TRBV27
j_gene: TRBJ1-5
CDR3aa: ASSGGRPLSNQPQH